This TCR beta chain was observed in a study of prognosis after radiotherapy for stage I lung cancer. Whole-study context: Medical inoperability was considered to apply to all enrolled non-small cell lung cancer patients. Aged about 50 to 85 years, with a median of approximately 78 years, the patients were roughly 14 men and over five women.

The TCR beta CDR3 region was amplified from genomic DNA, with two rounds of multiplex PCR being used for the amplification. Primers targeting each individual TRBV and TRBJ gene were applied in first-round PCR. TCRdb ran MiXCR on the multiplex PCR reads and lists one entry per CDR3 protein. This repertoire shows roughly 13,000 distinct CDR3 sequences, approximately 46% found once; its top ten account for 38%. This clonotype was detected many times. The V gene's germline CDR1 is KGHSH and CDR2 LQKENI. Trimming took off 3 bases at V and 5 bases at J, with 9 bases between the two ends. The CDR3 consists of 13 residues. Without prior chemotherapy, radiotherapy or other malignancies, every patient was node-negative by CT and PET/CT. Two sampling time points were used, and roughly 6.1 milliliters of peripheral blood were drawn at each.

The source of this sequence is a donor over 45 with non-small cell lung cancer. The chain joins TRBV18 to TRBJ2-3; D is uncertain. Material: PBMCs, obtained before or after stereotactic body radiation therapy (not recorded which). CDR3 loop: CASSPTPGDTQYF. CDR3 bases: TGTGCCAGCTCACCCACCCCCGGAGATACGCAGTATTTT.